Shown below are 20 T cell receptor beta chains from a single sample sequenced in a study of response to subunit inactivated influenza vaccine. Via MiXCR, TCRdb re-called the RT-PCR reads, giving one row per CDR3 protein. The sample yields fewer than 600,000 distinct CDR3 sequences, roughly 7.9% seen once. The sample was PBMCs from blood, taken around 2 years after vaccination. These receptors all stem from a man aged 50-75 years who received an inactivated influenza vaccine.

Here the CDR3 reads CASSQGGHGYTF. The CDR3 bases are TGTGCCAGCAGCCAAGGTGGGCATGGCTACACCTTC. This chain uses TRBV3-1 with TRBJ1-2, with D unresolved. CDR3 length: 12 amino acids. CDR1 LGHDT and CDR2 YNNKEL come from the germline V gene (reference sequence). Trimming removed 1 base from V and 6 bases from J, with 6 bases in between.

This clonotype was seen a handful of times. The chain carries TRBV6-5 and TRBJ1-6, with TRBD1 matching over 7 bases. This CDR3 region has 16 residues. J was trimmed by 10 bases and V by 4 bases; bases with no gene match: 13. Germline V CDR1 and CDR2: MNHEY, SVGAGI. CDR3 DNA: TGTGCCAGCAGTTCCTCGGCGACAGGGCATTTCTCACCCCTCCACTTT. This codes for CASSSSATGHFSPLHF.

The V call is TRBV3-1, the J call TRBJ2-7; D uncertain. Per germline, CDR1 LGHDT and CDR2 YNNKEL (reference sequence). The CDR3 length is 15 residues. V gave up 2 bases and J gave up 6 bases, with 17 bases separating them. Here the CDR3 reads CASSQQLLSGGEQYF. CDR3 coding DNA: TGTGCCAGCAGCCAACAACTATTATCGGGCGGCGAGCAGTACTTC.

The sample holds many counts of this clonotype. CDR3 protein: CASSRPPRGHEQYF. Here the CDR3 DNA reads TGTGCCAGCAGTAGGCCGCCAAGGGGTCACGAGCAGTACTTC. The chain carries TRBV28 and TRBJ2-7; a weak D match, TRBD1 (5 bases). Between the trimmed V and J ends, which lost 5 bases and 5 bases, there was a span of 16 bases. The CDR3 consists of 14 residues. The germline gives CDR1 MDHEN, CDR2 SYDVKM.

The chain carries TRBV5-5 and TRBJ1-4, with D maybe TRBD1 (5 bases). The CDR3 totals 15 residues. V was trimmed by 4 bases and J by 7 bases, leaving 17 bases between them. Looked up from germline, CDR1 is SGHKS and CDR2 is YYEKEE (reference sequence). This CDR3 reads CASSPGPESGEKLFF. CDR3 DNA sequence: TGTGCCAGCAGCCCGGGGCCGGAAAGCGGTGAAAAACTGTTTTTT.

CDR3 in DNA: TGTGCCAGCAGCTTTGCGGGTTACGAGCAGTACTTC. Its protein is CASSFAGYEQYF. The V gene is TRBV7-9, the J gene TRBJ2-7; possibly TRBD2 for D (5 bases). V was trimmed by 3 bases and J by 4 bases, leaving 7 bases between them. CDR1 SEHNR and CDR2 FQNEAQ come from the germline V gene (reference sequence). This CDR3 is 12 amino acids long.

This clonotype was detected a few times. The gene calls are TRBV6-1 and TRBJ1-3; D gene ambiguous. Germline V gives CDR1 MNHNS, CDR2 SASEGT. Deletions cut 2 bases from V and 1 base from J, with 9 bases between. The CDR3 contains 15 residues. The CDR3 sequence is CASSEQHLSGNTIYF. The CDR3 nucleotides read TGTGCCAGCAGTGAACAACACTTATCTGGAAACACCATATATTTT.

This clonotype was seen repeatedly, ten times or more. CDR3 in DNA: TGTGCCAGCAGTTACTCCCCTAGCGGGGGCACAGATACGCAGTATTTT. Translating it yields CASSYSPSGGTDTQYF. V is TRBV6-5 and J is TRBJ2-3; TRBD2 agrees at 9 bases. J was trimmed by 1 base and V by 0 bases; bases with no gene match: 2. There are 16 residues in the CDR3. Germline loops: CDR1 MNHEY, CDR2 SVGAGI.

The V gene is TRBV4-2, the J gene TRBJ2-3, with D unresolved. CDR1 LGHNA and CDR2 YNFKEQ come from the germline V gene. With 2 bases removed from V and 6 bases from J, the gap between germline ends came to 24 bases. The CDR3 has 18 residues. The CDR3 here is CASSQLFDLLYPGDTQYF. The CDR3 region has the DNA TGTGCCAGCAGCCAACTTTTCGATTTACTTTACCCCGGCGATACGCAGTATTTT.

In its sample, this clonotype was seen a few times. The V gene is TRBV20-1, the J gene TRBJ2-4, with 7 bases that match TRBD2. Germline values: CDR1 DFQATT, CDR2 SNEGSKA (reference sequence). V lost 6 bases, J lost 7 bases, and 9 bases stayed unmatched. This CDR3 has 13 amino acids. CDR3 coding DNA: TGCAGTGCCCCCTTGCAGGGAGGGAACATTCAGTACTTC. Translated: CSAPLQGGNIQYF.

This clonotype occurred a few times. The chain joins TRBV7-9 to TRBJ2-3, with D unresolved. Per germline, CDR1 SEHNR and CDR2 FQNEAQ (reference sequence). V shed 0 bases and J shed 0 bases, with 4 bases lying between them. CDR3 length: 14 amino acids. The CDR3 here is CASSLAFSTDTQYF. CDR3 bases: TGTGCCAGCAGCTTAGCCTTCAGCACAGATACGCAGTATTTT.

The table lists this clonotype with many counts. This rearrangement joins TRBV14 to TRBJ1-6; no firm D call. The CDR3 is made up of 14 amino acids. Germline assignment: CDR1 SGHDN and CDR2 FVKESK. V shed 4 bases and J shed 10 bases, with 14 bases lying between them. The chain's CDR3 is CASSPQKGGSPLHF. CDR3 in DNA: TGTGCCAGCAGCCCACAGAAGGGTGGGTCACCCCTCCACTTT.

This clonotype was recorded a few times. This chain uses TRBV15 with TRBJ1-5; D is perhaps TRBD1 (6 bases). Looked up from germline, CDR1 is LNHNV and CDR2 is YYDKDF (reference sequence). This CDR3 spans 16 amino acids. The ends were cut back, 2 bases at V and 6 bases at J, with 17 bases in the middle. CDR3 DNA sequence: TGTGCCACCAGCAGAATGTCACACAGGGTCAGTCAGCCCCAGCATTTT. This codes for CATSRMSHRVSQPQHF.

This clonotype was found many times. J is TRBJ2-2 and V is TRBV21-1. TRBV21-1 is designated a pseudogene. The CDR3 has 17 amino acids. CDR3 DNA sequence: TGTGCCAGCAGCAAAGTAAACGGAGTCAGATGCTTGCGGGAGCTGTTTTTT. Its protein product is CASSKVNGVRCLRELFF.

The CDR3 region is CASSFQDPGSYNSPLHF. The CDR3 bases are TGCGCCAGCAGCTTTCAAGATCCCGGCTCCTATAATTCACCCCTCCACTTT. This sequence joins TRBV5-1 and TRBJ1-6; no clear D. The ends were cut back, 2 bases at V and 0 bases at J, with 12 bases in the middle. The CDR3 is 17 residues long. The germline gives CDR1 SGHRS, CDR2 YFSETQ.

In its sample, this clonotype was seen a few times. This chain links TRBV13 with TRBJ2-7; TRBD2 agrees at 14 bases. The CDR3 contains 16 residues. J gave up 7 bases and V 0 bases, and 5 bases lay outside the gene matches. Germline CDR1 reads PRHDT; CDR2 reads FYEKMQ (reference sequence). The CDR3 bases are TGTGCCAGCAGCTTAGGACCGGGACTAGCGGGAGTTGAGCAGTACTTC. This gives the protein CASSLGPGLAGVEQYF.

There are a few counts of this clonotype. This chain uses TRBV5-6 with TRBJ2-3, with 7 bases aligning to TRBD1. Germline CDR1 and CDR2: SGHDT and YYEEEE. Losses at the gene ends were 4 bases for V and 0 bases for J; bases not matched to a gene: 5. The CDR3 is 15 residues long. The CDR3 DNA reads TGTGCCAGCAGCATCTTCAGGGGGAGCACAGATACGCAGTATTTT. As protein: CASSIFRGSTDTQYF.

This clonotype was seen repeatedly, ten times or more. This chain joins TRBV4-3 and TRBJ2-7; TRBD2 matches at 7 bases. CDR3 size: 14 residues. Unmatched junction bases numbered 5, after V lost 1 base and J lost 5 bases. Germline CDR1 and CDR2: LGHNA and YSLEER. The chain's CDR3 is CASSQGGGSDEQYF. The CDR3, as DNA: TGCGCCAGCAGCCAAGGCGGGGGATCGGACGAGCAGTACTTC.

This clonotype was recorded a few times. The genes are TRBV11-2 and TRBJ2-7; D possibly corresponds to TRBD2 (7 bases). This CDR3 comprises 14 residues. Germline V gives CDR1 SGHAT, CDR2 FQNNGV. Trimming stripped 6 bases from V and 1 base from J, with 13 bases between. This chain's CDR3 is CASRHGGRSYEQYF. The CDR3 coding sequence is TGTGCCAGCAGGCACGGGGGGCGATCCTACGAGCAGTACTTC.

Regarding this clonotype: The CDR3 ends on some other residue instead of the conserved phenylalanine or tryptophan, so this is likely a read error. The DNA is left out, because the CDR3 cannot be placed on it with certainty; the CDR3 is given as TCRdb lists it. This chain joins TRBV7-9 and TRBJ2-2; TRBD1, as called in the table, went unchecked against the DNA. Both ends counted, the CDR3 spans 17 residues. The V gene's germline CDR1 is SEHNR and CDR2 FQNEAQ (reference sequence). The CDR3 spells CLGGPTLRGAVLRGAAG.